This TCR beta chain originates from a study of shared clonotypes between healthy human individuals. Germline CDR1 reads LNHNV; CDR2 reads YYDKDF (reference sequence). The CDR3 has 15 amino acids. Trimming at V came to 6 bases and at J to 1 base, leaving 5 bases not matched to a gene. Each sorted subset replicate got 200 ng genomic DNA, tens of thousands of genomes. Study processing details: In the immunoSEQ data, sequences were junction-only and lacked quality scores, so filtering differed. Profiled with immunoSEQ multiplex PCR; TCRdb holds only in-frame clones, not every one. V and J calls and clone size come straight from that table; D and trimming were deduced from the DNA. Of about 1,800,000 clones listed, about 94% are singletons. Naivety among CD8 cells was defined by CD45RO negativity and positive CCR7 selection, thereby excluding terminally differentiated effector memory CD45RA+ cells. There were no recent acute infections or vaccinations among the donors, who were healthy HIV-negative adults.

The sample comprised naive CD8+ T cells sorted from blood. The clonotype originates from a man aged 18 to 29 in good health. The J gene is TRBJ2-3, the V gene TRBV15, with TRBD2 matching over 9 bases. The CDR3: CATSQPSGGTDTQYF. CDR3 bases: TGTGCCACCAGTCAGCCTAGCGGGGGCACAGATACGCAGTATTTT.